A single sample gave rise to the 12 T cell receptor beta chains below, sequenced in a study of sequential checkpoint blockade in melanoma (dated by TCRdb to the late 2010s). Taken with the paper, the label for treatment or condition translates to: randomized to nivolumab then ipilimumab (arm A) or the reverse (arm B). Libraries came from the immunoSEQ multiplex PCR assay. Held by TCRdb, this immuneACCESS table contains in-frame sequences only and omits some clones. Under half of the omission traces to an unresolved V gene where checked; the cause of the rest is unknown. The sample table records approximately 20,000 clones; roughly 25% of these occur just once. The leading ten clones occupy around 7.2% of the sample. The sample was tumor tissue (inferred from file names), taken from a patient given nivolumab and ipilimumab in sequence. Receptors originate from a human donor with melanoma.

This clone was observed a few times. J is TRBJ2-5 and V is TRBV11-3, with 11 bases fitting TRBD2. The CDR3 consists of 16 residues. J gave up 0 bases and V 5 bases, and 5 bases lay outside the gene matches. Germline CDR1 and CDR2: SGHNT and YENEEA. CDR3 in DNA: TGTGCCAGCAGCCCGGGACTAGCGGACTACCAAGAGACCCAGTACTTC. This codes for CASSPGLADYQETQYF.

This clone was counted only a few times. V and J are TRBV4-1 and TRBJ2-7; 7 nucleotides align to TRBD2. J lost 0 bases, V lost 0 bases, and 2 bases had no gene match. Per the germline V gene, CDR1 is MGHRA and CDR2 is YSYEKL. The length of the CDR3 is 15 residues. As DNA, the CDR3 is TGCGCCAGCAGCCAAGATTCTAGCGGCTCCTACGAGCAGTACTTC. Residues: CASSQDSSGSYEQYF.

There are a few counts of this clone. V usage is TRBV19 and J usage is TRBJ1-4; no firm D call. CDR1 LNHDA and CDR2 SQIVND come from the germline V gene (reference sequence). This CDR3 is built from 14 residues. Between the trimmed V and J ends, which lost 7 bases and 0 bases, there was a span of 9 bases. The chain's CDR3 is CASTAIATNEKLFF. The CDR3, as DNA: TGTGCCAGTACCGCTATAGCAACTAATGAAAAACTGTTTTTT.

The chain combines TRBV15 with TRBJ2-7; 9 positions match TRBD2. V lost 0 bases and J lost 0; bases outside the gene matches: 9. This CDR3 spans 18 amino acids. The germline gives CDR1 LNHNV, CDR2 YYDKDF (reference sequence). In DNA form, the CDR3 reads TGTGCCACCAGCAGAGATAACCTGCGGGGGGGGTACTCCTACGAGCAGTACTTC. The encoded protein is CATSRDNLRGGYSYEQYF.

The chain is built from TRBV11-3 and TRBJ2-1, with TRBD1 as a possible D gene (6 bases). The CDR3 length is 16 residues. The ends were cut back, 5 bases at V and 4 bases at J, with 18 bases in the middle. In germline, CDR1 is SGHNT, CDR2 YENEEA. CDR3 in amino acids: CASSPDRTWGYNEQFF. The CDR3 nucleotides are TGTGCCAGCAGCCCAGACAGGACCTGGGGGTACAATGAGCAGTTCTTC.

This clone has more than one count but fewer than ten. This chain connects TRBV6-4 to TRBJ2-1, with TRBD2 as a possible D gene (5 bases). Trimming shortened V by 5 bases and J by 10 bases, and 9 bases separated the two germline ends. Germline values: CDR1 MRHNA, CDR2 SNTAGT. The CDR3 loop spans 11 amino acids. The CDR3 nucleotides are TGTGCCAGCAGTTACTTAGCGGAGCAGTTCTTC. Translating gives CASSYLAEQFF.

J is TRBJ1-2 and V is TRBV29-1, with D unresolved. Germline V gives CDR1 SQVTM, CDR2 ANQGSEA. The CDR3 runs to 12 residues. Deletions cut 7 bases from V and 0 bases from J, with 9 bases between. The CDR3 DNA is TGCAGCGCCCTAGGAGCTAACTATGGCTACACCTTC. It yields the protein CSALGANYGYTF.

The gene calls are TRBV13 and TRBJ2-5; no reliable D call. Germline V CDR1 and CDR2: PRHDT, FYEKMQ (reference sequence). The CDR3 length is 17 residues. Trimming removed 6 bases at V and 2 bases at J, with 22 bases between. CDR3 nucleotides: TGTGCCAGCAGTGAAGGTGCGGCAGGAACCTTTCAAGAGACCCAGTACTTC. This translates into CASSEGAAGTFQETQYF.

The V gene is TRBV4-2, the J gene TRBJ1-1; tentative D call: TRBD1 (6 bases). Germline assignment: CDR1 LGHNA and CDR2 YNFKEQ. The V and J ends lost 5 bases and 6 bases respectively, with 13 bases between them. CDR3 size: 13 residues. CDR3 sequence reads: CASSLGGWSEAFF. The CDR3 coding sequence is TGTGCCAGCAGCTTAGGGGGTTGGTCTGAAGCTTTCTTT.

In its sample, this clone was seen a few times. The rearrangement uses TRBV7-5 and TRBJ2-1; the D call TRBD2 from the table was never checked on the DNA. TRBV7-5 is a recognized pseudogene. The CDR3 is made up of 15 amino acids. The CDR3 reads CASTPGSRSYNEQFF. The DNA of the CDR3 is TGTGCCAGCACCCCGGGGAGTAGGTCCTACAATGAGCAGTTCTTC.

The chain couples TRBV6-8 to TRBJ1-5, with 7 bases fitting TRBD1. Germline CDR1 is MNHGY and CDR2 is SAAAGT. J lost 6 bases, V lost 0 bases, and 8 bases had no gene match. The CDR3 consists of 16 residues. The DNA for the CDR3 is TGTGCCAGCAGTTACTCGCACAGGGGAGTGGCTCAGCCCCAGCATTTT. The encoded protein is CASSYSHRGVAQPQHF.

This chain uses TRBV12-5 with TRBJ1-2, with 7 bases identical to TRBD1. CDR3 length equals 14 residues. V lost 5 bases, J lost 2 bases, and 5 bases stayed unmatched. The germline gives CDR1 LGHNT, CDR2 FRNRAP. CDR3 DNA: TGTGCTAGTGGTCTCCTGGACAGGAACTATGGCTACACCTTC. Amino acid sequence: CASGLLDRNYGYTF.